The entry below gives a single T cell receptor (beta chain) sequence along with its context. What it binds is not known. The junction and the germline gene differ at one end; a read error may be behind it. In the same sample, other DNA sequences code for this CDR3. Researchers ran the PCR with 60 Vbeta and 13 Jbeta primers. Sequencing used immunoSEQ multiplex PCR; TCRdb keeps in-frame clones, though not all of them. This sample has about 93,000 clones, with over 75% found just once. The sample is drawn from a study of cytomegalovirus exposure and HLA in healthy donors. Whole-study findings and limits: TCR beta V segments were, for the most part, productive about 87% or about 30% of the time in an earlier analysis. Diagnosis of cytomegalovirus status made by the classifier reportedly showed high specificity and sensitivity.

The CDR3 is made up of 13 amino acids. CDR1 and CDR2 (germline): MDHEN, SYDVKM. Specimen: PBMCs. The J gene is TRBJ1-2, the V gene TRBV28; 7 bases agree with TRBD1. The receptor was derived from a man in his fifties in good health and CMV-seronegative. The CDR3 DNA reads TGCGCCAGCAGCCGGGAGGGGGCTAGACGCTACACCTTC. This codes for CASSREGARRYTF.